These 18 T cell receptor beta chains came from one sample sequenced in a study of blood T cell repertoires in COVID-19. The data were produced by immunoSEQ multiplex PCR, yet TCRdb's version contains in-frame clones alone and is incomplete. Among about 220,000 clones listed, roughly 84% were seen once. Sequencing input: peripheral blood. These receptors all stem from a woman under 40 who had recovered from COVID-19.

Points on this clone: A read error may account for a junction end that differs from germline. The chain employs TRBV5-1 and TRBJ1-2; D possibly corresponds to TRBD1 (5 bases). Germline V CDR1 and CDR2: SGHRS, YFSETQ. The CDR3 loop spans 13 amino acids. CDR3 coding DNA: TGCGCCAGCAGGCTACAGGAAAACTCTGGCTACACCTTC. Translation gives CASRLQENSGYTF.

The gene calls are TRBV28 and TRBJ2-7; 12 bases map to TRBD2. Germline trimming cut 3 bases from V and 4 bases from J; bases unmatched to any gene: 19. Germline V gives CDR1 MDHEN, CDR2 SYDVKM. The CDR3 is 20 residues long. CDR3 nucleotides: TGTGCCAGCAGTTTTTCCCTCCGCCCTAGACTAGCGGGAGTGGGTTACGAGCAGTACTTC. Protein sequence: CASSFSLRPRLAGVGYEQYF.

This chain links TRBV21-1 with TRBJ1-5; TRBD1, as called in the table, went unchecked against the DNA. TRBV21-1 is noted as a pseudogene. The CDR3 spans 15 residues. The CDR3 region is CASSGHRGRDQPQHF. The DNA for the CDR3 is TGTGCCAGCAGCGGCCACAGGGGGCGCGATCAGCCCCAGCATTTT.

The chain links TRBV6-4 to TRBJ2-1; the match to TRBD1 covers 11 bases. The CDR3 length is 16 residues. The trim removed 6 bases at V and 10 bases at J, leaving 14 bases unmatched. Germline assignment: CDR1 MRHNA and CDR2 SNTAGT. CDR3 sequence: CASSLSGTGGLGEQFF. The CDR3 bases are TGTGCCAGCAGCCTTTCCGGGACAGGGGGTTTAGGGGAGCAGTTCTTC.

The chain carries TRBV5-4 and TRBJ2-5, with 9 bases matching TRBD1. Per germline, CDR1 SGHNT and CDR2 YYREEE (reference sequence). J was trimmed by 1 base and V by 4 bases; bases with no gene match: 5. The CDR3 sequence is 15 residues long. The CDR3 coding sequence is TGTGCCAGCAGCACAAACAGGGGGCCCCAAGAGACCCAGTACTTC. This translates into CASSTNRGPQETQYF. Filled out from reference TRBV5-4 and TRBJ2-5, the complete variable domain reads ETGVTQSPTHLIKTRGQQVTLRCSSQSGHNTVSWYQQALGQGPQFIFQYYREEENGRGNFPPRFSGLQFPNYSSELNVNALELDDSALYLCASSTNRGPQETQYFGPGTRLLVL.

In this sample, this clone turned up once. This rearrangement joins TRBV30 to TRBJ1-3; 12 bases fit TRBD1. This CDR3 has 16 residues. Germline loops: CDR1 GTSNPN, CDR2 SVGIG (reference sequence). V lost 2 bases, J lost 4 bases, and 6 bases stayed unmatched. The CDR3 DNA is TGTGCCTGGAGTCCGGGACAGGGGGCGGCGGGAAACACCATATATTTT. It codes for CAWSPGQGAAGNTIYF.

V usage is TRBV4-1 and J usage is TRBJ2-2, with a weak D call TRBD1 (6 bases). Germline V gene lookup returns CDR1 MGHRA and CDR2 YSYEKL. The V gene lost 1 base and the J gene lost 7 bases, with 16 bases spanning the gap. The CDR3 consists of 16 residues. The CDR3 region is CASSQARGRGHGELFF. The CDR3 DNA follows: TGCGCCAGCAGCCAAGCCCGGGGCAGGGGACACGGGGAGCTGTTTTTT.

The chain combines TRBV11-2 with TRBJ1-1; the D is unclear. The CDR3 is 14 amino acids. V shed 4 bases and J shed 0 bases, with 9 bases lying between them. Germline-derived CDR1 and CDR2 are SGHAT and FQNNGV. CDR3 nucleotides: TGTGCCAGCAGCTCTATCCTACTGAACACTGAAGCTTTCTTT. Its protein product is CASSSILLNTEAFF.

This chain uses TRBV28 with TRBJ1-1, with D tentatively TRBD1 (5 bases). CDR3 length equals 15 residues. Germline V gene sequence: CDR1 MDHEN, CDR2 SYDVKM. V was pared by 2 bases and J by 0 bases, with 10 bases between. Here the CDR3 reads CASSLGPQVNTEAFF. CDR3 bases: TGTGCCAGCAGTTTAGGGCCACAGGTGAACACTGAAGCTTTCTTT.

The chain is built from TRBV7-9 and TRBJ2-7; 13 positions agree with TRBD2. The CDR3 is made up of 16 amino acids. V shed 5 bases, J shed 0 bases, and the junction held 4 bases outside the gene matches. The V gene's germline CDR1 is SEHNR and CDR2 FQNEAQ (reference sequence). The DNA for the CDR3 is TGTGCCAGCAGCCGCGGACTAGCGGGAGCCTCCTACGAGCAGTACTTC. It codes for CASSRGLAGASYEQYF.

This chain links TRBV5-6 with TRBJ2-5, with 7 bases that match TRBD1. Germline lookup yields CDR1 SGHDT and CDR2 YYEEEE. This CDR3 contains 15 residues. V shed 3 bases, J shed 9 bases, and the junction held 14 bases outside the gene matches. CDR3 sequence: CASSYTGTVKKAQYF. CDR3 coding DNA: TGTGCCAGCAGCTATACTGGGACAGTGAAGAAGGCCCAGTACTTC.

This rearrangement joins TRBV7-2 to TRBJ2-2; perhaps TRBD1 as D (7 bases). CDR1 SGHTA and CDR2 FQGNSA come from the germline V gene. The CDR3 is 17 residues long. V lost 5 bases, J lost 7 bases, and 23 bases lay in between. The CDR3 DNA follows: TGTGCCAGCAGCCCAACCCGTGGAGGGGGCGGGTTCGGGGAGCTGTTTTTT. This translates into CASSPTRGGGGFGELFF. Using reference TRBV7-2 and TRBJ2-2 for the parts outside the CDR3, the full variable domain is GAGVSQSPSNKVTEKGKDVELRCDPISGHTALYWYRQSLGQGLEFLIYFQGNSAPDKSGLPSDRFSAERTGGSVSTLTIQRTQQEDSAVYLCASSPTRGGGGFGELFFGEGSRLTVL.

The table lists this clone with a few counts. This chain connects TRBV28 to TRBJ1-5; D is uncertain. Trimming pared 6 bases from V and 6 bases from J, leaving 9 bases between. This CDR3 contains 12 residues. CDR1 and CDR2 from the germline V gene are MDHEN and SYDVKM. The CDR3 coding sequence is TGTGCCAGCAGCCGAGGAGGTCAGCCCCAGCATTTT. Residues: CASSRGGQPQHF.

This clone was found once. The gene calls are TRBV28 and TRBJ1-5; D is undetermined. The germline V gene encodes CDR1 MDHEN and CDR2 SYDVKM. The CDR3 has 16 residues. The V end lost 5 bases, the J end lost 3 bases, and 17 bases lay between the germline ends. CDR3 region: CASSPSKGLDNQPQHF. As DNA, the CDR3 is TGTGCCAGCAGTCCTTCTAAAGGACTAGACAATCAGCCCCAGCATTTT. The variable domain in full, completed from reference TRBV28 and TRBJ1-5, reads DVKVTQSSRYLVKRTGEKVFLECVQDMDHENMFWYRQDPGLGLRLIYFSYDVKMKEKGDIPEGYSVSREKKERFSLILESASTNQTSMYLCASSPSKGLDNQPQHFGDGTRLSIL.

This clone was seen only once. At the DNA level, this CDR3 is encoded by other sequences in the same sample as well. This chain connects TRBV9 to TRBJ2-7; TRBD1 matches at 7 bases. The CDR3 length is 15 residues. The V gene's germline CDR1 is SGDLS and CDR2 YYNGEE. Trimming cost V 0 bases and J 2 bases; bases outside gene matches: 5. The DNA for the CDR3 is TGTGCCAGCAGCGTAGCGGGTGACAGGGCCTACGAGCAGTACTTC. Translating it yields CASSVAGDRAYEQYF.

The genes are TRBV30 and TRBJ2-7; 8 nucleotides line up with TRBD2. The length of the CDR3 is 12 residues. CDR1 and CDR2 (germline): GTSNPN, SVGIG (reference sequence). The CDR3 coding sequence is TGTGTCTTAGCGGGGCCCTCCTACGAGCAGTACTTC. Translated, it gives CVLAGPSYEQYF.

This clone was detected once. The V and J genes are TRBV9 and TRBJ2-5, with 9 nucleotides matching TRBD1. V lost 3 bases, J lost 1 base, and 4 bases stayed unmatched. This CDR3 spans 15 amino acids. The germline gives CDR1 SGDLS, CDR2 YYNGEE. The CDR3 protein is CASSGGQGPQETQYF. The CDR3 DNA follows: TGTGCCAGCAGCGGGGGACAGGGACCCCAAGAGACCCAGTACTTC.

V and J are TRBV5-4 and TRBJ1-3; D is uncertain. The length of the CDR3 is 18 residues. From germline, CDR1 is SGHNT and CDR2 YYREEE (reference sequence). Trimming stripped 4 bases from V and 0 bases from J, with 20 bases between. CDR3: CASSVFRPFSGSGNTIYF. CDR3 in DNA: TGTGCCAGCAGCGTATTTAGGCCCTTTTCGGGCTCTGGAAACACCATATATTTT.